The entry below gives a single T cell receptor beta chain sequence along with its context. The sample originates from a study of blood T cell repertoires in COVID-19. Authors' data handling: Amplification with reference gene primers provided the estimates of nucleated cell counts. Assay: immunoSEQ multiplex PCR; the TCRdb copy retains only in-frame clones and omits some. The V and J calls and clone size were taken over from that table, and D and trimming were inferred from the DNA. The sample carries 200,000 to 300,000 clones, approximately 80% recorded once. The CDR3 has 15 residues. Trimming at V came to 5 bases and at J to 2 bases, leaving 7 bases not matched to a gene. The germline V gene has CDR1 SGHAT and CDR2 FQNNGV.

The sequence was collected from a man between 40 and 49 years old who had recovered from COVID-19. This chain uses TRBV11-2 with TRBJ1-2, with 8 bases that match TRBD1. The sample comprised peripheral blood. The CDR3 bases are TGTGCCAGCAGCGCACTACGGACAGGGAACTATGGCTACACCTTC. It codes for CASSALRTGNYGYTF.